The T cell receptor (beta chain) described here comes from a study of radiation and T cells in renal cell carcinoma. Time point: blood 4 weeks post-SBRT, at nephrectomy. The sample's treatment: 15 Gy SBRT to primary tumor, nephrectomy 4 weeks later. Nephrectomy followed 15 Gy stereotactic body radiation by 4 weeks. After SBRT, blood was collected at 2 and 4 weeks, plus baseline. The patient's renal cell carcinoma had clear cell pathology. CDR1 and CDR2 from the germline V gene are PRHDT and FYEKMQ (reference sequence). This CDR3 is built from 16 residues. The V end was cut by 6 bases, the J end by 3 bases, with 21 bases between. Concerning this clone: Its antigen remains unidentified.

TCRdb keeps only in-frame clones here, not all; method: immunoSEQ multiplex PCR. This sample has about 83,000 clones; roughly 83% occur once, and the top ten carry roughly 2.2%. The study, taken as a whole, reports: In blood, top tumor clones expanded by 2 weeks, shrinking by 4.

This receptor was obtained from a woman aged 55-70 years with renal cell carcinoma. The chain uses TRBV13 and TRBJ2-7, with a tentative D call TRBD1 (5 bases). The starting material was blood, obtained from a patient whose treatment included radiotherapy and nephrectomy. The CDR3 nucleotides read TGTGCCAGCAGTCCTGGCCGGGTGCAGGGCCTCTACGAGCAGTACTTC. Encoded protein: CASSPGRVQGLYEQYF.